One and the same sample provided the 5 T cell receptor beta chains below, sequenced in a study of CD8 T cells in Susac syndrome (dated by TCRdb to about 2019). Library generation was performed with the immunoSEQ multiplex PCR assay. RNA was extracted with the RNeasy kit and roughly 0.45 to 1 ug was reverse transcribed using random hexamers. The public reads were quality trimmed at Q25 with fastp and then assembled into clones with MiXCR by TCRdb, keeping productive beta chains. Each CDR3 protein appears once, grouped with its most common genes and DNA. For this sample the table gives some 170,000 distinct CDR3 sequences, of which 80% to 95% were detected only once. Approximately 0.14% of the sample lies in the top ten. Sequencing was carried out using CD4+ T cells from PBMCs. The receptors derive from a human donor in good health.

This clonotype occurred a few times. This chain joins TRBV12-3 or TRBV12-4 and TRBJ2-7, with TRBD1 matching 11 bases. The V segment lost 5 bases and the J segment 7 bases; nucleotides outside the gene matches: 7. The CDR3 sequence is 14 residues long. The CDR3 DNA follows: TGTGCCAGCAGTCCAGGACAGGGGGCTGGTGAGCAGTACTTC. This gives the protein CASSPGQGAGEQYF.

As DNA, the CDR3 is TGCAGCTGCAGCGGCAGTTACCAAGAGACCCAGTACTTC. Amino acids: CSCSGSYQETQYF. The chain is built from TRBV29-1 and TRBJ2-5; possible D gene TRBD2, 5 bases. V lost 8 bases, J lost 0 bases, and 13 bases lay in between. The CDR3 is 13 amino acids. The germline gives CDR1 SQVTM, CDR2 ANQGSEA.

The chain uses TRBV5-6 and TRBJ1-2; D ambiguous. Germline values: CDR1 SGHDT, CDR2 YYEEEE. This CDR3 is 14 amino acids long. The V end lost 0 bases, the J end lost 4 bases, and 10 bases lay between the germline ends. CDR3 nucleotides: TGTGCCAGCAGCTTGGCTGGTTCAAGCTATGGCTACACCTTC. Translating it yields CASSLAGSSYGYTF. Based on the CDR3 plus reference TRBV5-6 and TRBJ1-2, the full variable domain is DAGVTQSPTHLIKTRGQQVTLRCSPKSGHDTVSWYQQALGQGPQFIFQYYEEEERQRGNFPDRFSGHQFPNYSSELNVNALLLGDSALYLCASSLAGSSYGYTFGSGTRLTVV.

The chain recombines TRBV2 with TRBJ2-7; tentatively, D is TRBD1 (5 bases). This CDR3 region has 13 residues. Looked up from germline, CDR1 is SNHLY and CDR2 is FYNNEI. Trimming took off 3 bases at V and 3 bases at J, with 9 bases between the two ends. This CDR3 is CASSELTGYEQYF. The CDR3 DNA follows: TGTGCCAGCAGTGAGTTAACAGGCTACGAGCAGTACTTC.

The V call is TRBV9, the J call TRBJ1-1; a possible D gene is TRBD1 (5 bases). The CDR3 spans 14 residues. V was trimmed by 3 bases and J by 5 bases, leaving 14 bases between them. Germline CDR1 and CDR2: SGDLS and YYNGEE. CDR3 sequence: CASSAFLQATEAFF. CDR3 DNA sequence: TGTGCCAGCAGCGCTTTTTTACAGGCGACTGAAGCTTTCTTT.